The 9 T cell receptor beta chains below all came from one sample that was sequenced in a study of cytomegalovirus exposure and HLA in healthy donors. The PCR employed 60 Vbeta primers together with 13 Jbeta primers. Sequencing was performed with immunoSEQ multiplex PCR; in TCRdb, only in-frame clones are kept and a portion is missing. The sample carries some 160,000 clones, around 72% recorded once. The specimen sequenced was PBMCs. The source of these receptors is a man aged 40-55 years in good health and CMV-seronegative.

This chain links TRBV2 with TRBJ2-5; no definite D call. CDR3 length: 13 residues. CDR1 and CDR2 (germline): SNHLY, FYNNEI. The V gene lost 6 bases and the J gene lost 5 bases, with 13 bases spanning the gap. The CDR3 loop reads CASRRNLWETQYF. CDR3 coding DNA: TGTGCCAGCAGGCGCAACCTTTGGGAGACCCAGTACTTC.

This chain joins TRBV6-6 and TRBJ1-1, with D perhaps TRBD1 (6 bases). Germline assignment: CDR1 MNHNY and CDR2 SVGAGI (reference sequence). Trimming pared 5 bases from V and 0 bases from J, leaving 13 bases between. The CDR3 runs to 15 residues. In DNA form, the CDR3 reads TGTGCCAGCAGTCCATTGACAGGAATGAACACTGAAGCTTTCTTT. Encoded protein: CASSPLTGMNTEAFF.

CDR3 bases: TGTGCCAGCAGTTATCGGAGCGGGACGGCCTACGAGCAGTACTTC. Protein product: CASSYRSGTAYEQYF. The chain recombines TRBV6-5 with TRBJ2-7; the match to TRBD2 covers 7 bases. The CDR3 is 15 amino acids. V trimming: 3 bases; J trimming: 2 bases; junction bases outside the gene matches: 7. The germline V gene has CDR1 MNHEY and CDR2 SVGAGI.

The chain carries TRBV19 and TRBJ1-1; possible D gene TRBD1, 5 bases. V lost 7 bases, J lost 4 bases, and 16 bases lay in between. Germline V lookup: CDR1 LNHDA, CDR2 SQIVND (reference sequence). The CDR3 is 14 residues long. The CDR3 here is CASTNGAWVTEAFF. The CDR3 DNA reads TGTGCCAGTACGAATGGGGCATGGGTCACTGAAGCTTTCTTT.

There are a few counts of this clone. This chain links TRBV29-1 with TRBJ1-1; 8 nucleotides match TRBD1. CDR3 length equals 13 residues. In germline, CDR1 is SQVTM, CDR2 ANQGSEA. With 4 bases clipped from V and 5 bases from J, the junction kept 6 bases outside the gene matches. The CDR3: CSVAQGAQTEAFF. CDR3 DNA sequence: TGCAGCGTTGCTCAGGGGGCGCAGACTGAAGCTTTCTTT.

The chain recombines TRBV7-9 with TRBJ2-1; D is unresolved. CDR1 is SEHNR, CDR2 FQNEAQ, per germline (reference sequence). There are 14 residues in the CDR3. Deletions cut 5 bases from V and 0 bases from J, with 8 bases between. This CDR3 reads CASSPRGSYNEQFF. The DNA for the CDR3 is TGTGCCAGCAGCCCCCGAGGCTCCTACAATGAGCAGTTCTTC.

This chain connects TRBV27 to TRBJ2-7; D is ambiguous. The CDR3 spans 13 residues. Deletions cut 4 bases from V and 6 bases from J, with 13 bases between. The germline V gene has CDR1 MNHEY and CDR2 SMNVEV (reference sequence). The CDR3, as DNA: TGTGCCAGCAGTTCCCCCTCATTTAGCGAGCAGTACTTC. The encoded protein is CASSSPSFSEQYF.

This clone has a single count. The V call is TRBV7-9, the J call TRBJ2-7; 14 bases are shared with TRBD2. V lost 1 base, J lost 2 bases, and 4 bases stayed unmatched. CDR1 is SEHNR and CDR2 is FQNEAQ in the germline V gene (reference sequence). CDR3 length: 17 amino acids. The CDR3 spells CASSLGGGLAGAYEQYF. CDR3 DNA sequence: TGTGCCAGCAGCTTAGGCGGGGGACTAGCGGGGGCCTACGAGCAGTACTTC.

The J gene is TRBJ2-3, the V gene TRBV7-7, with D possibly matching TRBD2 (5 bases). The CDR3 loop spans 15 amino acids. Germline V CDR1 and CDR2: SSHAT, FNYEAQ (reference sequence). V dropped 5 bases and J dropped 4 bases, with 16 bases sitting between them. CDR3 protein: CASSLLASSADTQYF. The CDR3 DNA sequence: TGTGCCAGCAGCCTTCTAGCTTCGTCCGCAGATACGCAGTATTTT.